Given below is one TCR beta chain in context. Method: immunoSEQ multiplex PCR; TCRdb's copy keeps in-frame clones and lacks some. There are 450,000 to 650,000 clones in the sample; around 78% occur only once, and approximately 0.013% lies in the top ten. The data stem from a study of shared T cell receptors in the human thymus. The CDR3 is 16 residues long. V lost 4 bases and J lost 0, with 11 bases in between. The germline V gene has CDR1 SGHDT and CDR2 YYEEEE. This same sample was also part of a study on human thymus T cells. From that study: From resections taken during corrective heart surgery, the thymus tissue was obtained. Thymic and blood repertoires showed apparently biased V and J gene usage. Thymic repertoires overlap heavily among unrelated individuals, related research has reported.

The chain combines TRBV5-6 with TRBJ2-6; D perhaps matches TRBD1 (5 bases). The clonotype comes from a boy in the first two years of life with a congenital heart defect. The specimen was thymocytes. This chain's CDR3 is CASSTTGSSGANVLTF. DNA of the CDR3: TGTGCCAGCAGCACTACAGGTTCCTCTGGGGCCAACGTCCTGACTTTC.